The present TCR beta chain was sequenced within a study of cytotoxic CD8 clonotypes in ibrutinib-treated CLL (dated by TCRdb to about 2021). General notes on the study: The cohort included roughly 15 treatment-naive and under 13 relapsed/refractory patients; 17 were IGHV unmutated. Responses were partial in approximately 24 patients and complete in 2; after median about 70 months follow-up, about 14 stayed in remission and roughly twelve progressed. The response samples were drawn at a median of approximately 11 months into treatment, with a range of roughly 6 to 36 months. On average, each sample had 255,043 productive templates and 94,082 productive rearrangements. Longitudinal samples were available for about 30% of the 86 trial participants. Cryopreserved peripheral blood mononuclear cells were obtained before treatment, at response, and at either sustained remission or disease progression.

What the work shows at the level of the full study, not this receptor alone: Baseline clonality exceeded that of age-matched healthy donors and correlated strongly with circulating CD8+ T-cell counts. Sampling times were not matched between sustained-remission and progressing patients, and lymph node repertoires were not studied. Public clonotypes were rare and either shrank or stayed stable during treatment, and the rise in clonality at ibrutinib response reflected expansion of private clonotypes. Clonality increased at ibrutinib response, stayed stable in sustained remission, and fell back toward baseline at progression.

About this clone: No cognate antigen has been identified for it. Base qualities are not at hand, and no much larger clone is one base apart.

For TCR beta library preparation, about 2 micrograms of genomic DNA was extracted from cryopreserved PBMCs. Longitudinal blood samples from CLL patients on ibrutinib monotherapy were analyzed using high-throughput TCR beta sequencing. The patients took part in an open-label, single-center phase 2 trial of ibrutinib monotherapy. Each clonotype received, on average, around 10x coverage in deep resolution sequencing performed on a MiSeq, where the target depth lay between 1 in 1 million and 1 in 200,000 T cells. The immunoSEQ hsTCRB Kit was used to generate TCR beta libraries. Per the source publication's procedure: ImmunoSEQ Data Assistant and ImmunoSEQ Analyzer were used for data analysis, and V, D and J genes were assigned according to IMGT definitions. Clonality, which ranges from 0 to 1, was calculated as one minus the normalized Shannon entropy of productive rearrangement frequencies. Only overrepresented clonotypes making up at least 0.05% of each patient's repertoire were included in the public clonotype analysis. Some 13 repertoires from age-matched healthy donors, obtained from immuneACCESS, served as clonality controls. The table was pulled from immuneACCESS by TCRdb, which kept in-frame rearrangements only. Such tables lose some clones; where checked, under half of the loss comes from unresolved V genes, and the rest has no known cause. V, J and clone size reflect that table, while D and trimming were determined from the DNA. The sample table contains 20,000 or so clones; only one count was recorded for about 84% of them. The ten largest clones capture 5% to 7% of the sample.

Inclusive of the bounding cysteine and phenylalanine, the CDR3 is 17 residues long. CDR3 DNA only is kept here, 51 bases in frame from base 1. Reading the germline V gene gives CDR1 KGHSH and CDR2 LQKENI. The V and J ends are trimmed by 2 bases and 4 bases, leaving 21 bases between them. The source was PBMCs, collected before ibrutinib treatment. Recombination linked TRBV18 to TRBJ2-7; TRBD1 is perhaps the D gene, given 5 matching bases. This receptor was taken from a human donor with chronic lymphocytic leukemia. This receptor carries the CDR3 CASSPRPARGGKYEQYF. The DNA is as follows: TGTGCCAGCTCACCAAGGCCGGCTAGGGGCGGAAAGTACGAGCAGTACTTC.